These 11 T cell receptor beta chains were all obtained from the same sample, sequenced in a study of regulatory and conventional T cells in RAG deficiency. Blood CD4+ CD25-low CD127-high conventional T cells supplied the genomic DNA template. Clones were sequenced by immunoSEQ multiplex PCR, and TCRdb holds only the in-frame ones, with some missing. In the table there are approximately 28,000 clones, over 90% of which are singletons. The sample was also linked to a second study, of regulatory T cells. That report adds: Primers: 52 TRBV forward and 13 TRBJ reverse.

Sample: CD25- CD4+ T cells sorted from blood. The origin of the receptors is a human donor in good health.

The CDR3: CASRLAGGTDTQYF. CDR3 in DNA: TGTGCCAGTCGACTAGCGGGGGGCACAGATACGCAGTATTTT. This sequence joins TRBV2 and TRBJ2-3; 12 positions match TRBD2. The CDR3 extends over 14 amino acids. V trimming: 9 bases; J trimming: 1 base; junction bases outside the gene matches: 2. Germline values: CDR1 SNHLY, CDR2 FYNNEI.

As DNA, the CDR3 is TGTGCCAGCAGTTACGCCGGGACAGGGGGCCGAGAGCAGTACTTC. Amino acid sequence: CASSYAGTGGREQYF. The chain is built from TRBV6-5 and TRBJ2-7, with 12 bases identical to TRBD1. The CDR3 contains 15 residues. Per germline, CDR1 MNHEY and CDR2 SVGAGI. J lost 7 bases, V lost 2 bases, and 6 bases had no gene match.

This clone was found a few times. The chain links TRBV6-6 to TRBJ1-3, with a possible D match to TRBD1 (6 bases). Germline-derived CDR1 and CDR2 are MNHNY and SVGAGI (reference sequence). This CDR3 has 15 amino acids. The ends were cut back, 7 bases at V and 2 bases at J, with 15 bases in the middle. CDR3 residues: CASTGGRTPGNTIYF. The CDR3, as DNA: TGTGCCAGCACCGGGGGGCGAACCCCTGGAAACACCATATATTTT.

The V gene is TRBV10-3, the J gene TRBJ2-1; TRBD2 is a possible D gene (5 bases). There are 17 residues in the CDR3. V lost 0 bases to trimming and J lost 0 bases, with 12 bases between them. CDR1 is ENHRY and CDR2 is SYGVKD in the germline V gene. CDR3 in amino acids: CAISESQGGSSYNEQFF. The CDR3 DNA reads TGTGCCATCAGTGAGTCTCAAGGTGGGAGCTCCTACAATGAGCAGTTCTTC.

This clone was recorded only once. The V gene is TRBV27, the J gene TRBJ1-6, with D possibly being TRBD1 (6 bases). The V gene's germline CDR1 is MNHEY and CDR2 SMNVEV (reference sequence). The CDR3 loop spans 15 amino acids. V was shortened by 4 bases and J by 4 bases, with 11 bases between the two germline ends. The CDR3 DNA sequence: TGTGCCAGCAGTTCGGTCAGGGGATATAATTCACCCCTCCACTTT. This sequence encodes CASSSVRGYNSPLHF.

V gene TRBV15 combines with J gene TRBJ2-7; the match to TRBD1 covers 7 bases. This CDR3 contains 15 residues. J lost 3 bases, V lost 2 bases, and 7 bases had no gene match. Germline values: CDR1 LNHNV, CDR2 YYDKDF (reference sequence). Here the CDR3 DNA reads TGTGCCACCAGCAGAATGGGACAGACCGACTACGAGCAGTACTTC. Translating it yields CATSRMGQTDYEQYF.

The chain recombines TRBV5-1 with TRBJ2-4, with D possibly TRBD2 on 5 matching bases. CDR1 and CDR2 from the germline V gene are SGHRS and YFSETQ. Trimming removed 0 bases at V and 7 bases at J, with 8 bases between. This CDR3 is built from 13 residues. The chain's CDR3 is CASSLARGNIQYF. The DNA for the CDR3 is TGCGCCAGCAGCTTGGCCAGAGGGAACATTCAGTACTTC.

V gene TRBV6-5 combines with J gene TRBJ2-3; 9 bases line up with TRBD2. From germline, CDR1 is MNHEY and CDR2 SVGAGI. CDR3 length: 15 amino acids. V shed 8 bases, J shed 6 bases, and the junction held 12 bases outside the gene matches. CDR3 DNA: TGTGCCAGCTCCTTGGCGGGGGGGCCAGGTGATACGCAGTATTTT. Its protein is CASSLAGGPGDTQYF.

V and J are TRBV7-2 and TRBJ1-2; D gene uncertain. The CDR3 has 14 residues. In germline, CDR1 is SGHTA, CDR2 FQGNSA. Trimming stripped 5 bases from V and 7 bases from J, with 17 bases between. CDR3 protein: CASSPPVRGIGYTF. In DNA form, the CDR3 reads TGTGCCAGCAGCCCCCCGGTCCGGGGTATTGGCTACACCTTC.

The chain's CDR3 is CASSLRLAGGQDEQFF. The DNA for the CDR3 is TGTGCCAGCAGCTTACGGCTAGCGGGGGGGCAAGATGAGCAGTTCTTC. The V gene is TRBV7-3, the J gene TRBJ2-1; 12 nucleotides line up with TRBD2. Germline V gene lookup returns CDR1 SGHTA and CDR2 FQGTGA. The junction had 7 bases not matched to a gene; V was cut back by 2 bases and J by 8 bases. This CDR3 is built from 16 residues. Complete variable domain (other parts from reference TRBV7-3 and TRBJ2-1): GAGVSQTPSNKVTEKGKYVELRCDPISGHTALYWYRQSLGQGPEFLIYFQGTGAADDSGLPNDRFFAVRPEGSVSTLKIQRTERGDSAVYLCASSLRLAGGQDEQFFGPGTRLTVL.

V is TRBV21-1 and J is TRBJ2-7; the listed D gene, TRBD2, was not tested against the DNA. TRBV21-1 corresponds to a pseudogene. The CDR3 loop spans 14 amino acids. CDR3 DNA: TGTGCCAGCAGCAAAGGACGGGAACCCTACGAGCAGTACTTC. It yields the protein CASSKGREPYEQYF.